Below are 7 T cell receptor beta chains sequenced from a single sample in a study of regulatory T cells in long-lasting Graves disease. Time point defined: newly diagnosed GD, antithyroid drugs for less than 3 months. RNA from PBMCs was the source of the TCR library. The TCR beta library used iRepertoire HTBI primers with Arm-PCR amplification of CDR3. Via MiXCR, TCRdb re-called the multiplex PCR reads, giving one row per CDR3 protein. The data show hundreds of thousands of distinct CDR3 sequences, around 12% seen once. This same sample was also taken into another study, of T cells in Graves' hyperthyroidism and ophthalmopathy.

The source was peripheral blood mononuclear cells (PBMCs), collected at new diagnosis, from a patient treated with antithyroid drugs. The source of these receptors is a woman under 40 with Graves disease.

This clonotype has ten or more counts. This rearrangement joins TRBV10-1 to TRBJ2-1; 7 bases agree with TRBD1. Trimming took 6 bases from V and 0 from J; bases not matched to a gene: 8. Germline V gene lookup returns CDR1 WNHNN and CDR2 SYGVQD (reference sequence). The CDR3 covers 16 residues. Here the CDR3 DNA reads TGCGCCAGCAGCAAGGACAGGCAAAGCTCCTACAATGAGCAGTTCTTC. Translation: CASSKDRQSSYNEQFF.

There are many counts of this clonotype. This sequence joins TRBV2 and TRBJ2-3, with a possible D match to TRBD2 (6 bases). CDR1 is SNHLY and CDR2 is FYNNEI in the germline V gene. Trimming took 3 bases from V and 7 from J, leaving 8 bases between them. This CDR3 comprises 12 residues. CDR3 protein: CASSEEGNTQYF. For the CDR3, the DNA is TGTGCCAGCAGTGAGGAGGGTAATACGCAGTATTTT.

This clonotype was observed many times. The gene calls are TRBV19 and TRBJ2-6; D is uncertain. Germline V gives CDR1 LNHDA, CDR2 SQIVND (reference sequence). V lost 8 bases and J lost 5, with 13 bases in between. The CDR3 is made up of 14 amino acids. In DNA form, the CDR3 reads TGTGCCAGTGGAGAGATCCTGAGGGCCAACGTCCTGACTTTC. Residues: CASGEILRANVLTF.

There are many counts of this clonotype. This chain connects TRBV12-3 or TRBV12-4 to TRBJ2-2; TRBD2 agrees at 12 bases. The CDR3 has 15 amino acids. With V trimmed by 6 bases and J by 6 bases, 5 bases remained unmatched. The CDR3 coding sequence is TGTGCCAGCAGCCTAGCGGGAGGGCCCGCCGGGGAGCTGTTTTTT. Encoded protein: CASSLAGGPAGELFF.

Ten or more counts support this clonotype. The chain is built from TRBV18 and TRBJ2-5; no reliable D call. Germline-derived CDR1 and CDR2 are KGHSH and LQKENI. The CDR3 runs 15 residues. V lost 3 bases and J 1 base, leaving 12 bases between the germline ends. In DNA form, the CDR3 reads TGTGCCAGCTCACCCGACGGATACCTCCAAGAGACCCAGTACTTC. Protein sequence: CASSPDGYLQETQYF. Full variable domain (missing parts from reference TRBV18 and TRBJ2-5): NAGVMQNPRHLVRRRGQEARLRCSPMKGHSHVYWYRQLPEEGLKFMVYLQKENIIDESGMPKERFSAEFPKEGPSILRIQQVVRGDSAAYFCASSPDGYLQETQYFGPGTRLLVL.

Ten or more counts support this clonotype. The chain joins TRBV2 to TRBJ1-4; weak D call: TRBD1 (5 bases). Germline V lookup: CDR1 SNHLY, CDR2 FYNNEI. V lost 8 bases and J lost 11, with 15 bases in between. This CDR3 comprises 12 residues. CDR3 loop: CASRGVSEKLFF. The DNA for the CDR3 is TGTGCCAGCCGAGGGGTCTCTGAGAAACTGTTTTTT.

Turning to this clonotype: A single base separates this from a much larger clone, so it may be a read error. Since the CDR3 does not end with the conserved phenylalanine or tryptophan, this likely comes from a read error. The DNA is left out, because the CDR3 cannot be placed on it with certainty; the CDR3 is given as TCRdb lists it. The V call is TRBV2, the J call TRBJ1-2; the table's TRBD1 call for D was not verified on the DNA. Germline loops: CDR1 SNHLY, CDR2 FYNNEI. The CDR3 is 15 amino acids long, termini counted. The CDR3 loop reads CASSEQGPQVGGRAS.